Listed below are T cell receptor beta chains from one sample, sequenced in a study of blood T cell repertoires in COVID-19. The protocol was immunoSEQ multiplex PCR, while the TCRdb copy is restricted to in-frame clones and leaves out a portion. The repertoire holds 290,000 or so clones, approximately 85% seen once, with roughly 5.3% in the top ten. Sequencing was done on a sample of peripheral blood. Every receptor here comes from a middle-aged man with active or convalescent COVID-19. Both conserved end residues are part of each CDR3. The order of the fields is V gene, J gene, D gene, clone size, CDR3 DNA, CDR3 protein. A D gene is named only where the DNA matches it firmly. The size entry is marked missing in some rows and otherwise reads once, few, many or a size class.

>TRBV25-1|TRBJ2-7|TRBD2|-
TGTGCCAGCAGTGACGGAGAGGGACTAGCGACATCCTACGAGCAGTACTTC
CASSDGEGLATSYEQYF
>TRBV11-2|TRBJ2-7|TRBD2|-
TGTGCCAGCAGCCCTGGGACTAGCGGGACCCTCCCCTACGAGCAGTACTTC
CASSPGTSGTLPYEQYF
>TRBV9|TRBJ1-4|TRBD1|-
TGTGCCAGCAGCTTCTCCGGGACAGGGAATGAAAAACTGTTTTTT
CASSFSGTGNEKLFF
>TRBV5-5|TRBJ1-1|TRBD1|-
TGTGCCAGCAGCCTCAGGGGGCACACTGAAGCTTTCTTT
CASSLRGHTEAFF
>TRBV25-1|TRBJ1-1|-|few
TGTGCCAGCACCGCTACGAACACTGAAGCTTTCTTT
CASTATNTEAFF
>TRBV19|TRBJ1-4|TRBD1|-
TGTGCCAGTAGTATATTGGGGACAGGGGCTGAAAAACTGTTTTTT
CASSILGTGAEKLFF
>TRBV3-1/TRBV3-2|TRBJ2-5|TRBD2|-
TGTGCCAGCAGCCCGGGGACTAGCGGGAGGGCGGAGACCCAGTACTTC
CASSPGTSGRAETQYF
>TRBV5-5|TRBJ2-2|TRBD2|few
TGTGCCAGCAGCCCCGGACTAGCGGGACGTACCGGGGAGCTGTTTTTT
CASSPGLAGRTGELFF
>TRBV5-1|TRBJ2-1|TRBD2|once
TGCGCCAGCAGCTATTGGACTAGCGGGAAGGATGAGCAGTTCTTC
CASSYWTSGKDEQFF
>TRBV10-3|TRBJ2-5|-|-
TGTGCCATCAGTGAGTTGCCCACGGGGTCAGTGGGTCGGACCCAGTACTTC
CAISELPTGSVGRTQYF
>TRBV29-1|TRBJ1-4|TRBD1|-
TGCAGCGCACAACAGGGGTCAGGGGAAAAACTGTTTTTT
CSAQQGSGEKLFF
>TRBV6-6|TRBJ1-1|-|-
TGTGCCAGCAGCCTCCGGACAGACACTGAAGCTTTCTTT
CASSLRTDTEAFF
>TRBV7-8|TRBJ2-5|TRBD1|-
TGTGCCAGCAGCTCGCGGACAGGCGGACGCACGGGGTTTTATTCCCGAGAGACCCAGTACTTC
CASSSRTGGRTGFYSRETQYF
>TRBV9|TRBJ2-5|-|-
TGTGCCAGCAGCGTAGGTGGAGGGGTAGAGACCCAGTACTTC
CASSVGGGVETQYF
>TRBV27|TRBJ2-2|-|-
TGTGCCAGCAGCCGTAACCGACTAGGTTCCCCCGGGGAGCTGTTTTTT
CASSRNRLGSPGELFF
>TRBV15|TRBJ2-7|-|-
TGTGCCACCAGCAGAGAGTCTAGTCCCATCTACGAGCAGTACTTC
CATSRESSPIYEQYF
>TRBV18|TRBJ2-2|TRBD2|many
TGTGCCAGCTCAGCGACTAGCGGGAGGAACACCGGGGAGCTGTTTTTT
CASSATSGRNTGELFF
>TRBV12-3/TRBV12-4|TRBJ1-5|TRBD1|-
TGTGCCAGCAGACAGGGGATTCAGCCCCAGCATTTT
CASRQGIQPQHF
>TRBV28|TRBJ1-2|TRBD1|-
TGTGCCAGCAGTTTCCCATCGGGGACAGGGGGTGGCTACACCTTC
CASSFPSGTGGGYTF
>TRBV27|TRBJ2-7|TRBD2|-
TGTGCCAGCAGAAGGACTAGCGGGAGCTTCTACTCCTACGAGCAGTACTTC
CASRRTSGSFYSYEQYF
>TRBV11-1|TRBJ1-2|-|-
TGTGCCAGCAGCTTCCCAGGGTTCGGTGGCTACACCTTC
CASSFPGFGGYTF
>TRBV7-9|TRBJ2-3|TRBD2|-
TGTGCCAGCAGCTTCTGGACTAGCGCGAAAGATACGCAGTATTTT
CASSFWTSAKDTQYF
>TRBV7-2|TRBJ1-5|TRBD1|-
TGTGCCAGCAGCTTACGTCCGGGACAGGGTGGGAATCAGCCCCAGCATTTT
CASSLRPGQGGNQPQHF
>TRBV20-1|TRBJ2-5|-|-
TGCAGTGCTAGGACCGCGGGGACCCAGTACTTC
CSARTAGTQYF
>TRBV20-1|TRBJ2-1|-|-
TGCAGTGCCTCCACTCGTACTGAGCAGTTCTTC
CSASTRTEQFF
>TRBV5-1|TRBJ2-3|TRBD2|-
TGCGCCAGCAGTTATAGCGGGACCGGGAATACGCAGTATTTT
CASSYSGTGNTQYF
>TRBV3-1/TRBV3-2|TRBJ2-3|-|-
TGTGCCAGCAGCCAAGGAGGTGGGAGTGGCGATACGCAGTATTTT
CASSQGGGSGDTQYF
>TRBV29-1|TRBJ2-7|TRBD2|-
TGCAGCGTTGACCTAGCGGGAGGCTCCTACGAGCAGTACTTC
CSVDLAGGSYEQYF
>TRBV4-3|TRBJ2-4|TRBD2|-
TGCGCCAGCAGCCTAGGACTAGCAGCCAAAAACATTCAGTACTTC
CASSLGLAAKNIQYF
>TRBV6-5|TRBJ2-7|TRBD1|-
TGTGCCAGCACCTCTGACAGGGGGCTTGAGCAGTACTTC
CASTSDRGLEQYF
>TRBV6-6|TRBJ2-1|-|-
TGTGCCAGCAGTTCCCGTCCTGGAGGGATGTTAAATGAGCAGTTCTTC
CASSSRPGGMLNEQFF
>TRBV2|TRBJ2-5|TRBD1|few
TGTGCCAGCAGTCCCGGGACAGGGAAAGGAGAGACCCAGTACTTC
CASSPGTGKGETQYF
>TRBV20-1|TRBJ1-2|-|-
TGCAGTGCTAGTGGGGCCGCTAACTATGGCTACACCTTC
CSASGAANYGYTF
>TRBV27|TRBJ1-1|TRBD1|-
TGTGCCAGCAGTTTCGGACAGGGGTCGAACACTGAAGCTTTCTTT
CASSFGQGSNTEAFF
>TRBV5-1|TRBJ2-3|TRBD1|once
TGCGCCAGCAGCGCCCGGACAGGGGGCACGGGGGATACGCAGTATTTT
CASSARTGGTGDTQYF
>TRBV4-2|TRBJ1-5|-|-
TGTGCCAGCAGCCAAAGGCAACAGAGCAATCAGCCCCAGCATTTT
CASSQRQQSNQPQHF
>TRBV7-6|TRBJ2-7|TRBD2|-
TGTGCCAGCAGCCATCCCAAAGCGGGAGGGCCTGACGAGCAGTACTTC
CASSHPKAGGPDEQYF
>TRBV7-9|TRBJ2-7|-|-
TGTGCCAGCAGCCCCTTTCGGGGAGCGCACTCCTACGAGCAGTACTTC
CASSPFRGAHSYEQYF
>TRBV15|TRBJ1-2|TRBD1|few
TGTGCCACCAGCAGACAGGGGGCCGGGTATGGCTACACCTTC
CATSRQGAGYGYTF
>TRBV28|TRBJ1-1|-|-
TGTGCCAGCAGTTTATGGGGGGAGGACACTGAAGCTTTCTTT
CASSLWGEDTEAFF
>TRBV27|TRBJ2-1|TRBD2|-
TGTGCCAGCAGGGGACTAGCGGCCCAATCCTACAATGAGCAGTTCTTC
CASRGLAAQSYNEQFF
>TRBV6-5|TRBJ1-1|-|-
TGTGCCAGCAGTTACTCGAGGCAGCTGAACACTGAAGCTTTCTTT
CASSYSRQLNTEAFF
>TRBV7-6|TRBJ2-7|TRBD2|-
TGTGCCAGCAGCTTAGCGTACAGCGGGACCCACTACGAGCAGTACTTC
CASSLAYSGTHYEQYF
>TRBV19|TRBJ2-1|-|-
TGTGCCAGTAGTACCCGACGGGGGGCTAACTACAATGAGCAGTTCTTC
CASSTRRGANYNEQFF
>TRBV11-2|TRBJ1-1|-|-
TGTGCCAGCAGCTTAGATCTCGGACTCTCGACTGAAGCTTTCTTT
CASSLDLGLSTEAFF
>TRBV7-2|TRBJ1-2|-|-
TGTGCCAGCAGCTTAGCGACGGGTAACTATGGCTACACCTTC
CASSLATGNYGYTF
>TRBV18|TRBJ1-2|-|-
TGTGCCAGCTCACCACAGGGGCACTATGGCTACACCTTC
CASSPQGHYGYTF
>TRBV2|TRBJ2-2|TRBD1|-
TGTGCCAGCAGAAGGGACAGGGGCGCCGGGGAGCTGTTTTTT
CASRRDRGAGELFF
>TRBV5-4|TRBJ2-6|-|-
TGTGCCAGCAGCTTGGCGGGGGCTGGGGCCAACGTCCTGACTTTC
CASSLAGAGANVLTF
>TRBV5-6|TRBJ2-1|-|-
TGTGCCAGCAGCTGGACTGTCTTCGGCAATGAGCAGTTCTTC
CASSWTVFGNEQFF
>TRBV18|TRBJ2-3|TRBD2|-
TGTGCCAGCTCACCACCGGCGGGAGGACTGACTACGCAGTATTTT
CASSPPAGGLTTQYF